This T cell receptor (beta chain) was retrieved from a study of blood T cell repertoires in COVID-19. At the level of the study: From the United States, Italy and Spain came samples of acute and convalescent COVID-19.

The method was immunoSEQ multiplex PCR; TCRdb's version includes in-frame clones alone and lacks a portion of them. The sample holds fewer than 350,000 clones, 80% to 90% seen once. CDR1 and CDR2 from the germline V gene are LGHNA and YSLEER. The CDR3 loop spans 16 amino acids. V dropped 4 bases and J dropped 4 bases, with 16 bases sitting between them. The rearrangement joins TRBV4-3 to TRBJ2-2, with a tentative D call TRBD1 (5 bases). Sequencing used peripheral blood. The sequence was obtained from a woman aged 50 to 60 who had recovered from COVID-19. DNA of the CDR3: TGCGCCAGCAGCCGCACTACCGCCACAGGCACCGGGGAGCTGTTTTTT. Protein sequence: CASSRTTATGTGELFF.